These T cell receptor beta chains were read from a single sample in a study of T cell responses to AZD1222 COVID-19 vaccine. Data came from immunoSEQ multiplex PCR; TCRdb stores just in-frame clones and leaves some out. The sample yields around 45,000 clones, about 90% seen once. The material sequenced was peripheral blood, taken 28 days after the second AZD1222 dose. The receptors here all came from an adult who received the AZD1222 COVID-19 vaccine. The conserved cysteine and the conserved F or W are not part of the CDR3 here. The order of the fields is J gene, V gene, CDR3 protein.

j_call: TRBJ1-1
v_call: TRBV6-5
cdr3_aa: ASSSPLGRGNTEAF

j_call: TRBJ2-7
v_call: TRBV30
cdr3_aa: AWSRGSFSYEQY

j_call: TRBJ2-1
v_call: TRBV5-1
cdr3_aa: ASSLGPANNEQF

j_call: TRBJ1-3
v_call: TRBV4-3
cdr3_aa: ASSQRTGGRSGNTIY

j_call: TRBJ1-5
v_call: TRBV4-2
cdr3_aa: ASSQQTGVRQPQH

j_call: TRBJ2-5
v_call: TRBV4-2
cdr3_aa: ASSQRRDSQETQY

j_call: TRBJ2-5
v_call: TRBV25-1
cdr3_aa: ASSDYLAGGRETQY

j_call: TRBJ1-5
v_call: TRBV6-5
cdr3_aa: ASVRGGSNQPQH

j_call: TRBJ1-2
v_call: TRBV5-4
cdr3_aa: ASSPQTGANYGYT

j_call: TRBJ1-2
v_call: TRBV24-1
cdr3_aa: ATSDLLSGGKTSNYGYT

j_call: TRBJ1-1
v_call: TRBV6-5
cdr3_aa: ASSPPGTEAF

j_call: TRBJ2-3
v_call: TRBV27
cdr3_aa: ATGEGGSTDTQY

j_call: TRBJ2-2
v_call: TRBV5-4
cdr3_aa: ASSPGTGVTGELF

j_call: TRBJ1-6
v_call: TRBV11-2
cdr3_aa: ASSPLGRANSPLH

j_call: TRBJ1-6
v_call: TRBV5-6
cdr3_aa: ASSLVGYNSPLH

j_call: TRBJ1-1
v_call: TRBV5-1
cdr3_aa: ASSGTVGGAF

j_call: TRBJ2-1
v_call: TRBV6-5
cdr3_aa: ASLGEGSEQF

j_call: TRBJ1-1
v_call: TRBV3-1/TRBV3-2
cdr3_aa: ASSQLRGQNTEAF

j_call: TRBJ1-2
v_call: TRBV5-8
cdr3_aa: ASSFDGRTYGYT

j_call: TRBJ1-1
v_call: TRBV6-5
cdr3_aa: ASSSLHTPGGAF

j_call: TRBJ1-2
v_call: TRBV10-2
cdr3_aa: ASSGTGTNYGYT

j_call: TRBJ1-2
v_call: TRBV5-1
cdr3_aa: ASSYGQGDGYT

j_call: TRBJ2-2
v_call: TRBV24-1
cdr3_aa: ATSEGGARVLTGELF

j_call: TRBJ1-1
v_call: TRBV6-1
cdr3_aa: ASSEGPNTEAF

j_call: TRBJ1-6
v_call: TRBV11-2
cdr3_aa: ASSLSQSWGNSPLH

j_call: TRBJ1-1
v_call: TRBV7-9
cdr3_aa: ASSLQTGLNTEAF

j_call: TRBJ1-5
v_call: TRBV27
cdr3_aa: ASSWEEGQPQH

j_call: TRBJ1-5
v_call: TRBV19
cdr3_aa: ASSILGVGGGNQPQH

j_call: TRBJ2-1
v_call: TRBV5-1
cdr3_aa: ASSFGQANEQF

j_call: TRBJ1-6
v_call: TRBV5-8
cdr3_aa: ASSPGQGQGSSPLH

j_call: TRBJ2-5
v_call: TRBV12-3/TRBV12-4
cdr3_aa: ASTLSVSETQY

j_call: TRBJ1-5
v_call: TRBV3-1/TRBV3-2
cdr3_aa: ASSQGQGNQPQH

j_call: TRBJ2-7
v_call: TRBV6-2/TRBV6-3
cdr3_aa: ASSYGLAGMSYEQY

j_call: TRBJ2-7
v_call: TRBV18
cdr3_aa: ASSPRKGTGGEQY

j_call: TRBJ1-3
v_call: TRBV7-9
cdr3_aa: ASRIQQGEKDTIY

j_call: TRBJ1-5
v_call: TRBV25-1
cdr3_aa: ASSAQGENQPQH

j_call: TRBJ1-5
v_call: TRBV10-2
cdr3_aa: ATRQGALGNQPQH

j_call: TRBJ2-2
v_call: TRBV5-1
cdr3_aa: ASSFAGRGGHTGELF

j_call: TRBJ2-1
v_call: TRBV24-1
cdr3_aa: ATSDRASSHNEQF

j_call: TRBJ1-2
v_call: TRBV5-1
cdr3_aa: ASSGGTGVNYGYT

j_call: TRBJ2-7
v_call: TRBV5-1
cdr3_aa: ASSPGTAGIPYEQY

j_call: TRBJ2-7
v_call: TRBV6-5
cdr3_aa: ATGGQGLNEQY

j_call: TRBJ1-5
v_call: TRBV20-1
cdr3_aa: SASLGAGAYSNQPQH

j_call: TRBJ2-1
v_call: TRBV5-1
cdr3_aa: ASSLDTGPAYNEQF

j_call: TRBJ1-1
v_call: TRBV10-1
cdr3_aa: ASSESGGNTEAF

j_call: TRBJ2-7
v_call: TRBV10-3
cdr3_aa: AISEYRTETYEQY

j_call: TRBJ2-1
v_call: TRBV2
cdr3_aa: ASGYRGGPYNEQF

j_call: TRBJ1-1
v_call: TRBV29-1
cdr3_aa: SVGGWNTEAF

j_call: TRBJ2-3
v_call: TRBV9
cdr3_aa: ASSVETSSRRAQY

j_call: TRBJ2-3
v_call: TRBV7-9
cdr3_aa: ASSLAGADTQY

j_call: TRBJ1-4
v_call: TRBV30
cdr3_aa: AWTTPGPNDEKLF

j_call: TRBJ1-5
v_call: TRBV28
cdr3_aa: ASSLQGADSNQPQH

j_call: TRBJ2-7
v_call: TRBV7-8
cdr3_aa: ASSFPRGVGPSYEQY

j_call: TRBJ1-2
v_call: TRBV14
cdr3_aa: ASSQLDRGSYGYT

j_call: TRBJ1-2
v_call: TRBV5-6
cdr3_aa: ASSPGHNYGYT

j_call: TRBJ2-1
v_call: TRBV2
cdr3_aa: ASSDWAGGINEQF

j_call: TRBJ1-1
v_call: TRBV29-1
cdr3_aa: SVEDYAGGTEAF

j_call: TRBJ1-2
v_call: TRBV4-1
cdr3_aa: ASSQDGGFAYGYT

j_call: TRBJ1-2
v_call: TRBV19
cdr3_aa: ATLRGGRYGYT

j_call: TRBJ2-2
v_call: TRBV27
cdr3_aa: ASSFTSAGELF